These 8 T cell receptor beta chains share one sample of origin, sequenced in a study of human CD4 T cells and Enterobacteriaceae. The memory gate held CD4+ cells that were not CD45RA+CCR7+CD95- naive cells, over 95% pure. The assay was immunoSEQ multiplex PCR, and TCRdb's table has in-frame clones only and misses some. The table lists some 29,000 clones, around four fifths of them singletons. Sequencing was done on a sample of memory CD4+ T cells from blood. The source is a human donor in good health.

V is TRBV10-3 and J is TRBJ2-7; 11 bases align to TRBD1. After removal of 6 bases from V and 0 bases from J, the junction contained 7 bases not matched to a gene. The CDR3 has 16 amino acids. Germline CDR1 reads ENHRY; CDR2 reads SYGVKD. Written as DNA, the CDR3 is TGTGCCATCAGCGAATCCGGGACAGGGGGCTCCTACGAGCAGTACTTC. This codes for CAISESGTGGSYEQYF.

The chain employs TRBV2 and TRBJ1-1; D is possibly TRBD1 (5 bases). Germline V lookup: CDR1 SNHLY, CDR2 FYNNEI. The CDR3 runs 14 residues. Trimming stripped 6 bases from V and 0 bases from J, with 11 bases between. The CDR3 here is CASSVGQMNTEAFF. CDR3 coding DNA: TGTGCCAGCAGCGTTGGACAAATGAACACTGAAGCTTTCTTT.

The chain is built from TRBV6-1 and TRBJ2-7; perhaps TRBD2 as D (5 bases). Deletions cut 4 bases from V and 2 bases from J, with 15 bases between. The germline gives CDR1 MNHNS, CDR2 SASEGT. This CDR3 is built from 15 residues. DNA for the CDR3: TGTGCCAGCAGTGTCAAGGGAGTCGCTGCCTACGAGCAGTACTTC. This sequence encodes CASSVKGVAAYEQYF.

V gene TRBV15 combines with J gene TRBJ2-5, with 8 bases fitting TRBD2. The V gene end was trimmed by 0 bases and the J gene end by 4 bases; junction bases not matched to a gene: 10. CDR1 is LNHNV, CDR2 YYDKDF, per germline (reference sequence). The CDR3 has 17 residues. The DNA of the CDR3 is TGTGCCACCAGCAGAGATTCCAGCGGGAGTTGGGGAGAGACCCAGTACTTC. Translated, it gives CATSRDSSGSWGETQYF.

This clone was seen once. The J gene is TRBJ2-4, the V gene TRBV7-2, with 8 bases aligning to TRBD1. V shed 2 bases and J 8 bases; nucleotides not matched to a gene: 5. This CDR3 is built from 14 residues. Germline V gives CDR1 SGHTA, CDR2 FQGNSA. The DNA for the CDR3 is TGTGCCAGCAGCTTACAGGGGGCGAGGGACATTCAGTACTTC. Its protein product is CASSLQGARDIQYF.

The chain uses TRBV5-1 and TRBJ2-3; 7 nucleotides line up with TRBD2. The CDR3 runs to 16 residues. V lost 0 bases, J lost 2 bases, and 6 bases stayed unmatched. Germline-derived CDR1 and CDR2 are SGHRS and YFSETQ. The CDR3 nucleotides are TGCGCCAGCAGCTTGGGGGCGAGCGGGAACACAGATACGCAGTATTTT. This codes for CASSLGASGNTDTQYF.

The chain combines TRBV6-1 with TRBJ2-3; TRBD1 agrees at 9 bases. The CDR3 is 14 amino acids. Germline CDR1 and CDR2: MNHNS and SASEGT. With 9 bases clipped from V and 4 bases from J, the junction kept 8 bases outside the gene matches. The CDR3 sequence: CASRVDRGSDTQYF. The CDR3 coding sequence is TGTGCCAGTCGAGTGGACAGGGGTTCAGATACGCAGTATTTT.

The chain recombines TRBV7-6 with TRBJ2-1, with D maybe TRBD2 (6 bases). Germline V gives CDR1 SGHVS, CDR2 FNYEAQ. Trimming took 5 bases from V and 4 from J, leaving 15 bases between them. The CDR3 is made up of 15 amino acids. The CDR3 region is CASSPGGFLYNEQFF. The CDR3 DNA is TGTGCCAGCAGCCCCGGGGGTTTCCTATACAATGAGCAGTTCTTC.